The clone carrying this T cell receptor (beta chain) was detected once. The data were taken from a study of technical replicates of blood from a few donors. TCRdb keeps only in-frame clones here, not all; method: immunoSEQ multiplex PCR. The sample lists 9,500 to 15,000 clones; under 85% were seen once. This sequence originates from a human donor in good health. The sequenced material came from PBMCs.

The CDR3 DNA reads as TGTGCTACGAGGGCTGGGAACACTGAAGCTTTCTTT. It translates to CATRAGNTEAFF. V gene TRBV6-5 combines with J gene TRBJ1-1; D is ambiguous. This CDR3 is built from 12 residues. CDR1 and CDR2 from the germline V gene are MNHEY and SVGAGI.